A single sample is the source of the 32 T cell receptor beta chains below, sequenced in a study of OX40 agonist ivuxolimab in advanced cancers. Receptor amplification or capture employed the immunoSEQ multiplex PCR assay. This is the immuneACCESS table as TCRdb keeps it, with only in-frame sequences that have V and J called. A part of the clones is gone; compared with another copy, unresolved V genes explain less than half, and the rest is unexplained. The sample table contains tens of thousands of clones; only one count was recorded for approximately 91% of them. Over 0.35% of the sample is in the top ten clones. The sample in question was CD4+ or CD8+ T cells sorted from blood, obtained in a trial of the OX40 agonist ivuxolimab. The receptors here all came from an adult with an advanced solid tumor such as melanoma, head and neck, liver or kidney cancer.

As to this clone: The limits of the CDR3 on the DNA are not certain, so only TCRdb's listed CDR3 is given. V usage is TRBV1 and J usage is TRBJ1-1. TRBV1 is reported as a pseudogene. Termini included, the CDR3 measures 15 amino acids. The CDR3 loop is CTSSRNVGEGTEAFF.

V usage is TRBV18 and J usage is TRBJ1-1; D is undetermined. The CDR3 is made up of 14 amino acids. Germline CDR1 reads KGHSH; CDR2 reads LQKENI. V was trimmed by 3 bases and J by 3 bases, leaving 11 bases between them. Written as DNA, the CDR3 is TGTGCCAGCTCACCGGCCGTGGGGTACACTGAAGCTTTCTTT. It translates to CASSPAVGYTEAFF.

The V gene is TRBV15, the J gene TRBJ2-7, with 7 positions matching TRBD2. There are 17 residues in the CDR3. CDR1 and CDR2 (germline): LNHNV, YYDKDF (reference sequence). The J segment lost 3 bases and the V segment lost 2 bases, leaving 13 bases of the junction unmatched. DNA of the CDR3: TGTGCCACCAGCAGATCACTTAACGCGGGAGATGACTACGAGCAGTACTTC. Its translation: CATSRSLNAGDDYEQYF.

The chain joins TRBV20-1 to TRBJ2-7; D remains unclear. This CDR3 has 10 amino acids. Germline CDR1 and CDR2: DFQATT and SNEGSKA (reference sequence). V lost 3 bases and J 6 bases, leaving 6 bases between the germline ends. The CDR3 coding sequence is TGCAGTGCTAGTTTCTCCGAGCAGTACTTC. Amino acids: CSASFSEQYF.

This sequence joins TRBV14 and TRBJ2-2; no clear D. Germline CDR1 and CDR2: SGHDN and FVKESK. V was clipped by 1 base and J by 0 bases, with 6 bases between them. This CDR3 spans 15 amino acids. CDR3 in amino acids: CASSQGNTNTGELFF. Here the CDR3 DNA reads TGTGCCAGCAGCCAAGGGAATACGAACACCGGGGAGCTGTTTTTT.

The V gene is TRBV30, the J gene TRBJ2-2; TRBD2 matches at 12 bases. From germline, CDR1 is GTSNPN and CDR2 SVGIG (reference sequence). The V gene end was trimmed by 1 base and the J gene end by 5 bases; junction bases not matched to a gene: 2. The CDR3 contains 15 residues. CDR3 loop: CAWSALAGGTGELFF. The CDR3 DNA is TGTGCCTGGAGTGCCCTAGCGGGAGGGACCGGGGAGCTGTTTTTT.

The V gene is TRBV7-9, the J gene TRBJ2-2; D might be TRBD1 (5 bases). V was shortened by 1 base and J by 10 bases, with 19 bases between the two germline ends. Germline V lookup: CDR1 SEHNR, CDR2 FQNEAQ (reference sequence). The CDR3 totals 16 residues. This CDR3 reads CASSLEGAPPQVELFF. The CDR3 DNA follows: TGTGCCAGCAGCTTAGAAGGGGCTCCCCCTCAAGTGGAGCTGTTTTTT.

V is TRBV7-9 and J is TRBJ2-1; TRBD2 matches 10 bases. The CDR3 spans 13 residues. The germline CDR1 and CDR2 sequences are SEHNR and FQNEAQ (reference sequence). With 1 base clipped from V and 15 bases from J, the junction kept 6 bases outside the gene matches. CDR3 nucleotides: TGTGCCAGCAGCTTAGATCTAGCGGGAGCCCTGTTCTTC. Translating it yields CASSLDLAGALFF.

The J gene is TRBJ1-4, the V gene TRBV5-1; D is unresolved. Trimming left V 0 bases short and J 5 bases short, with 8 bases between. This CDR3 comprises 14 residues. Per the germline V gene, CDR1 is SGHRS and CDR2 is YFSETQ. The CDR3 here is CASSLVLGNEKLFF. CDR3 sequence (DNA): TGCGCCAGCAGCTTGGTTCTTGGGAATGAAAAACTGTTTTTT.

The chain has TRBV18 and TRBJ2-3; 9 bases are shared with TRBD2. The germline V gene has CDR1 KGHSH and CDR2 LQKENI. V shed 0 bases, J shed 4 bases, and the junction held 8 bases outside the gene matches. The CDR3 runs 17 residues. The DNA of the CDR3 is TGTGCCAGCTCACCACCGGCTCGGGCGGGAGGGGCAGATACGCAGTATTTT. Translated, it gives CASSPPARAGGADTQYF.

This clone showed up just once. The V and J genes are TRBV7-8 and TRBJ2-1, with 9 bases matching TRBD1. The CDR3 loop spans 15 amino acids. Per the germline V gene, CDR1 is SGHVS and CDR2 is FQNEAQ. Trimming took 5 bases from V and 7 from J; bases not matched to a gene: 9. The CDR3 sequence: CASSTTGGAGNEQFF. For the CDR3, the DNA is TGTGCCAGCAGCACAACAGGGGGCGCGGGGAATGAGCAGTTCTTC.

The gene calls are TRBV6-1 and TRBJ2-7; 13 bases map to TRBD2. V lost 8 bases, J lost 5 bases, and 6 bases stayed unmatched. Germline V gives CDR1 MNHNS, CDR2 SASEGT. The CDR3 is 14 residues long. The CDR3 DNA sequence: TGTGCCAGCGGGGGACTAGCGGGAACCGACGAGCAGTACTTC. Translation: CASGGLAGTDEQYF.

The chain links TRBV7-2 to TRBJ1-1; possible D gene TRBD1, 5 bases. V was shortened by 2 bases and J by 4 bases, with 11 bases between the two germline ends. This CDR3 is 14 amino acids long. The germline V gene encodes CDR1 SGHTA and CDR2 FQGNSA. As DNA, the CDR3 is TGTGCCAGCAGCTTACAGGGCTTCACCACTGAAGCTTTCTTT. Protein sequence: CASSLQGFTTEAFF.

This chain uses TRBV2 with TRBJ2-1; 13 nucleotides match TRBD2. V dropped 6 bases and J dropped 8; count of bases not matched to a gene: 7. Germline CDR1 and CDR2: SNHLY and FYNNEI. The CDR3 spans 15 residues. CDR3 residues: CASRAGLAGSDEQFF. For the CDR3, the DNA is TGTGCCAGCAGGGCGGGACTAGCGGGAAGCGATGAGCAGTTCTTC.

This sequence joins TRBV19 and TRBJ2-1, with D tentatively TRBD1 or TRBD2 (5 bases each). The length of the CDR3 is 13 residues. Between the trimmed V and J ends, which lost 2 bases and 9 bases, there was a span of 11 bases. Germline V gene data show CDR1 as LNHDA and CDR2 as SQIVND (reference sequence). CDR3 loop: CASSIPPGGEQFF. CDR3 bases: TGTGCCAGTAGTATACCGCCTGGGGGTGAGCAGTTCTTC.

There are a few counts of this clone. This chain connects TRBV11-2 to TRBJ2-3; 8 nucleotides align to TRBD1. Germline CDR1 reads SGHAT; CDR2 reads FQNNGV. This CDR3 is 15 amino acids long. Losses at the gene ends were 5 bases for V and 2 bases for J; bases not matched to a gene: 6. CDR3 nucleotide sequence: TGTGCCAGCAGCCCCCGGGACAGGCACACAGATACGCAGTATTTT. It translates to CASSPRDRHTDTQYF.

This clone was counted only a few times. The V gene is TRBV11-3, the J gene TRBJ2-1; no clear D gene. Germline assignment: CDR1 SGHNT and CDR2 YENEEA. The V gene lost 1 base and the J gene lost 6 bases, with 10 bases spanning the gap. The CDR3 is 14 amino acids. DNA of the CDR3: TGTGCCAGCAGCTTAGCTCTAAGGAGCAATGAGCAGTTCTTC. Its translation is CASSLALRSNEQFF.

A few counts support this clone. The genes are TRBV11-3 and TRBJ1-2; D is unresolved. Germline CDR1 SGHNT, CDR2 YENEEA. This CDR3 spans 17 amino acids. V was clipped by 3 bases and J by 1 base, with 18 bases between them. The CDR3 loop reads CASSFATHSWINYGYTF. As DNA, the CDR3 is TGTGCCAGCAGCTTCGCAACCCACTCTTGGATTAACTATGGCTACACCTTC.

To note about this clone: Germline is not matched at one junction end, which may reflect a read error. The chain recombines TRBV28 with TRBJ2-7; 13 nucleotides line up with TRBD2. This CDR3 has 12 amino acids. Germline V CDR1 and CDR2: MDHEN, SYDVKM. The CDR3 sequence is CASSPRTSGSLF. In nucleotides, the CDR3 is TGTGCCAGCAGTCCCCGGACTAGCGGGAGTTTATTC.

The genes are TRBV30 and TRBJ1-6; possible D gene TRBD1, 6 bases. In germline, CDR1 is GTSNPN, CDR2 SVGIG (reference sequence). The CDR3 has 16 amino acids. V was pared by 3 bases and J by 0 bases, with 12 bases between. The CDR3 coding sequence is TGTGCCTGGAGCAAAGGACAGAGCTCCTATAATTCACCCCTCCACTTT. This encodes CAWSKGQSSYNSPLHF. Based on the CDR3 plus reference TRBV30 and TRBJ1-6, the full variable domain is SQTIHQWPATLVQPVGSPLSLECTVEGTSNPNLYWYRQAAGRGLQLLFYSVGIGQISSEVPQNLSASRPQDRQFILSSKKLLLSDSGFYLCAWSKGQSSYNSPLHFGNGTRLTVT.

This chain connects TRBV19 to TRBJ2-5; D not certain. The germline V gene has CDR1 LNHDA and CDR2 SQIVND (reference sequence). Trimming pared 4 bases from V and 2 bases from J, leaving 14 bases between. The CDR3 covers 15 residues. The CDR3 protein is CASSTLGQAQETQYF. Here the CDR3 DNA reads TGTGCCAGTAGTACTTTAGGGCAGGCTCAAGAGACCCAGTACTTC.

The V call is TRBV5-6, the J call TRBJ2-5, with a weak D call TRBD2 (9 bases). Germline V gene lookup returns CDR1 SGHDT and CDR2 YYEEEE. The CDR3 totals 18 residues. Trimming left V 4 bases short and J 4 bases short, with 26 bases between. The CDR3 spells CASSGQGSAGGQRETQYF. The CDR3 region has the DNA TGTGCCAGCAGCGGACAGGGTTCAGCGGGAGGCCAGAGAGAGACCCAGTACTTC.

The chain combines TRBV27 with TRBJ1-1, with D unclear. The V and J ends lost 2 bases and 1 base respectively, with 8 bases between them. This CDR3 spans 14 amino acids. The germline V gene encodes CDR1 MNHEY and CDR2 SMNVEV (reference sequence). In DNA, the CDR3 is TGTGCCAGCAGTTTAAGAGCGAGGAACACTGAAGCTTTCTTT. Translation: CASSLRARNTEAFF.

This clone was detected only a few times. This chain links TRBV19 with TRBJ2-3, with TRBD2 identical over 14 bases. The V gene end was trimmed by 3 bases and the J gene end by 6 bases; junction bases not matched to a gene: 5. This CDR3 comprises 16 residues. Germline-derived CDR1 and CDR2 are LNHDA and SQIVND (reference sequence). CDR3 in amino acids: CASSIWRTSGRDTQYF. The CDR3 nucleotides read TGTGCCAGTAGTATTTGGCGGACTAGCGGGAGGGATACGCAGTATTTT.

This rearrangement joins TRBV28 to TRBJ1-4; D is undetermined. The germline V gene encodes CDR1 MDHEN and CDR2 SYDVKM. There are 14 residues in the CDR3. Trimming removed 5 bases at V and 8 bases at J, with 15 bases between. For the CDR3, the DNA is TGTGCCAGCAGTCGACCTCAGGAGGGAGAAAAACTGTTTTTT. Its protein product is CASSRPQEGEKLFF. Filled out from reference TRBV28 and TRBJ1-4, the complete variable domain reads DVKVTQSSRYLVKRTGEKVFLECVQDMDHENMFWYRQDPGLGLRLIYFSYDVKMKEKGDIPEGYSVSREKKERFSLILESASTNQTSMYLCASSRPQEGEKLFFGSGTQLSVL.

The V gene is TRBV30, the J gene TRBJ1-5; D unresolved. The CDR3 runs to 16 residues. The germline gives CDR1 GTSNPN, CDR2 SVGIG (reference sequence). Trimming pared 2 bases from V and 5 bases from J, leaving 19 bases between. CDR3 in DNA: TGTGCCTGGAGTTCCCCCTTTTCTGGGGTTTATCAGCCCCAGCATTTT. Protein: CAWSSPFSGVYQPQHF.

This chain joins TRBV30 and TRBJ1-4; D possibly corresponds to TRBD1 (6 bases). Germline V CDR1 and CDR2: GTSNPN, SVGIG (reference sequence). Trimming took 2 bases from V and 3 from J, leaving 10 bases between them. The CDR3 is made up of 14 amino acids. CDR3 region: CAWSTGLANEKLFF. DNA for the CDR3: TGTGCCTGGAGTACAGGGCTGGCTAATGAAAAACTGTTTTTT.

Here the CDR3 DNA reads TGTGCCAGCAGCCCGATGCTACAGGACACAGATACGCAGTATTTT. The encoded protein is CASSPMLQDTDTQYF. This chain joins TRBV5-6 and TRBJ2-3; possibly TRBD1 for D (5 bases). V lost 4 bases and J lost 2, with 14 bases in between. The CDR3 totals 15 residues. Germline lookup yields CDR1 SGHDT and CDR2 YYEEEE.

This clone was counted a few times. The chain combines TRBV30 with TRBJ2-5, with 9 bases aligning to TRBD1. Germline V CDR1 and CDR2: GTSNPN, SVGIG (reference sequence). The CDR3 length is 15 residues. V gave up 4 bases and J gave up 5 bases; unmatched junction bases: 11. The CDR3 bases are TGTGCCTGGAATCCGGGACAGGGCAAGGATGAGACCCAGTACTTC. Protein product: CAWNPGQGKDETQYF.

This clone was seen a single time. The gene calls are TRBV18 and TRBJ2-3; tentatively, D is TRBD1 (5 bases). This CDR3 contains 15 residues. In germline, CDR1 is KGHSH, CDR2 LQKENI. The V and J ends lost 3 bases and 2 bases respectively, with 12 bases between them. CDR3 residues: CASSPFFRDTDTQYF. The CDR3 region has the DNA TGTGCCAGCTCACCGTTTTTCAGGGACACAGATACGCAGTATTTT.

CDR3 sequence: CASSQDGPREQFF. CDR3 coding DNA: TGTGCCAGCAGCCAAGATGGCCCTCGGGAGCAGTTCTTC. The chain employs TRBV14 and TRBJ2-1; no firm D call. The germline CDR1 and CDR2 sequences are SGHDN and FVKESK. The length of the CDR3 is 13 residues. The V end was cut by 0 bases, the J end by 10 bases, with 10 bases between.

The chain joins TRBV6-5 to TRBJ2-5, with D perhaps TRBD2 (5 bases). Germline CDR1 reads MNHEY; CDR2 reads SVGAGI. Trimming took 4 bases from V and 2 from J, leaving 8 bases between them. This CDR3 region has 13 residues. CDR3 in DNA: TGTGCCAGCAGTTTCGGACTGCAAGAGACCCAGTACTTC. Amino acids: CASSFGLQETQYF.